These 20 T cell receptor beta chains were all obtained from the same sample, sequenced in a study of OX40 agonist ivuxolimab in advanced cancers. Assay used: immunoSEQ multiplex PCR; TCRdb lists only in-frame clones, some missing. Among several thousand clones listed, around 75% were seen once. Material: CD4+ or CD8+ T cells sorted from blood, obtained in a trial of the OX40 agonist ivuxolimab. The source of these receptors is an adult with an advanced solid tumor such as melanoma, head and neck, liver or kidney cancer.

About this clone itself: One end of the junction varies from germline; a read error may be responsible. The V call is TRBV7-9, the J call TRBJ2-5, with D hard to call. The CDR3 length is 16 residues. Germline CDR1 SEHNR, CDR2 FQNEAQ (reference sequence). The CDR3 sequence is CASSQDRNAAQETQYF. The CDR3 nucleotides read TGCGCCAGCAGCCAAGATCGGAACGCCGCCCAGGAGACCCAGTACTTC.

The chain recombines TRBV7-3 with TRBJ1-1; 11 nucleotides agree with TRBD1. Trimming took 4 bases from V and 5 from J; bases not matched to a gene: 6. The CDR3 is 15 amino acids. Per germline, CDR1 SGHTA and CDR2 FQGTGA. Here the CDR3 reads CASSSDGTGGTEAFF. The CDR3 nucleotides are TGTGCCAGCAGCTCCGACGGGACAGGGGGGACTGAAGCTTTCTTT. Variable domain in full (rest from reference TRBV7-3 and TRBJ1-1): GAGVSQTPSNKVTEKGKYVELRCDPISGHTALYWYRQSLGQGPEFLIYFQGTGAADDSGLPNDRFFAVRPEGSVSTLKIQRTERGDSAVYLCASSSDGTGGTEAFFGQGTRLTVV.

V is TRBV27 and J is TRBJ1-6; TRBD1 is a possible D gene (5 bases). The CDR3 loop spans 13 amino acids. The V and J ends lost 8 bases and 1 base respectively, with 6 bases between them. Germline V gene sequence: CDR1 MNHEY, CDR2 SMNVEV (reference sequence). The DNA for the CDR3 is TGTGCCAGCGGGGCGTCCTATAATTCACCCCTCCACTTT. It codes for CASGASYNSPLHF.

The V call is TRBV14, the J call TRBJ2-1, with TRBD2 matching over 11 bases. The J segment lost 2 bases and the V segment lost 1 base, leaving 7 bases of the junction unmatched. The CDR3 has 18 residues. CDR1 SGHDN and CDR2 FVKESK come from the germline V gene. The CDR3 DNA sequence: TGTGCCAGCAGCCAAGTTAGCGGGAGGGCCTCCACCTACAATGAGCAGTTCTTC. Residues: CASSQVSGRASTYNEQFF.

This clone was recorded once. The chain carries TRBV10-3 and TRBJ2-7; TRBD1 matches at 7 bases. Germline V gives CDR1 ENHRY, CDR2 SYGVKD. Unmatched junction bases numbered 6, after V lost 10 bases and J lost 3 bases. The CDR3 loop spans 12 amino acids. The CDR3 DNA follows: TGTGCCACCGAGGCAGGGGGCTACGAGCAGTACTTC. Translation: CATEAGGYEQYF.

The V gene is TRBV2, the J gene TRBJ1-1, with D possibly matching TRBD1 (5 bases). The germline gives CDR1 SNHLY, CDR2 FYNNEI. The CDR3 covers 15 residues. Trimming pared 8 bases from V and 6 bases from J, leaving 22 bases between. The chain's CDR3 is CASCAGNLNNPEAFF. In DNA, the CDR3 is TGTGCCAGCTGCGCAGGGAATCTCAATAACCCTGAAGCTTTCTTT.

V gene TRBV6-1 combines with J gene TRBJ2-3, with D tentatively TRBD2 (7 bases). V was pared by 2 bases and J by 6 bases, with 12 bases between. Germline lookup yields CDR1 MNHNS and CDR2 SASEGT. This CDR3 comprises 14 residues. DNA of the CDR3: TGTGCCAGCAGTGAAATGGGGGGGGCGGATACGCAGTATTTT. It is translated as CASSEMGGADTQYF.

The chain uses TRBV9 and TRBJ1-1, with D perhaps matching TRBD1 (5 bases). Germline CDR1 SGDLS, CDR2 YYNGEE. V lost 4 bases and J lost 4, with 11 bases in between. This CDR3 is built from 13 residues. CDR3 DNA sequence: TGTGCCAGCAGCTTCCGAGGGGTCACTGAAGCTTTCTTT. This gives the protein CASSFRGVTEAFF.

The DNA of the CDR3 is TGTGCCAGCAGCCAAGTCCGGGACTACTACAATGAGCAGTTCTTC. This codes for CASSQVRDYYNEQFF. The rearrangement links TRBV7-9 to TRBJ2-1; 7 bases fit TRBD2. The CDR3 length is 15 residues. Germline CDR1 is SEHNR and CDR2 is FQNEAQ (reference sequence). J was trimmed by 3 bases and V by 5 bases; bases with no gene match: 7.

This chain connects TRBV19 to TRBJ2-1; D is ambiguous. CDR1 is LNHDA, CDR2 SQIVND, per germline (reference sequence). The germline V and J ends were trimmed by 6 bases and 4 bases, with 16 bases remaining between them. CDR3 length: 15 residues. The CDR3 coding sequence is TGTGCCAGTAGAAAGGCCGGCTCCAATTACAATGAGCAGTTCTTC. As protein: CASRKAGSNYNEQFF.

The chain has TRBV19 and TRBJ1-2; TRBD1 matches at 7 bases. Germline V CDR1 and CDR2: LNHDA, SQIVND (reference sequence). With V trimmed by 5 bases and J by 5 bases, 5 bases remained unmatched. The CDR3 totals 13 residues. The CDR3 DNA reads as TGTGCCAGTAGTCCCGGGACAGAATATGGCTACACCTTC. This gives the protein CASSPGTEYGYTF.

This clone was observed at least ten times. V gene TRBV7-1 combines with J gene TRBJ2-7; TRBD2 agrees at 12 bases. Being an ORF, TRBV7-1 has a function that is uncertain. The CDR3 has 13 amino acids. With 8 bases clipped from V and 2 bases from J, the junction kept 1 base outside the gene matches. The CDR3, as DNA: TGTGCCAGCTCTAGCGGGGGGGCCTACGAGCAGTACTTC. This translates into CASSSGGAYEQYF.

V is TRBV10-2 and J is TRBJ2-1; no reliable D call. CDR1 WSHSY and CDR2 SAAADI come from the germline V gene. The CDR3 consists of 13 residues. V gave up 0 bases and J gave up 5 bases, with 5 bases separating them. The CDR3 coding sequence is TGCGCCAGCAGTGAGTCGAATAACAATGAGCAGTTCTTC. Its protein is CASSESNNNEQFF.

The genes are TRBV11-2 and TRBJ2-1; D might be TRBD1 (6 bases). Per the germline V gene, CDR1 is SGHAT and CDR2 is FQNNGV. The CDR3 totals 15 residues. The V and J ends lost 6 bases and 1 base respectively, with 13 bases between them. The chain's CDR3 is CASSSLTGSYNEQFF. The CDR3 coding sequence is TGTGCCAGCAGTTCGTTAACAGGGTCCTACAATGAGCAGTTCTTC.

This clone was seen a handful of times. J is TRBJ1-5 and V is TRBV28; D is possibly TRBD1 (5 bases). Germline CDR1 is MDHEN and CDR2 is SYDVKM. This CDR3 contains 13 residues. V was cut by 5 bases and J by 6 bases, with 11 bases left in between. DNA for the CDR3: TGTGCCAGCAGTCTTAGGGGTCGTCAGCCCCAGCATTTT. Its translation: CASSLRGRQPQHF. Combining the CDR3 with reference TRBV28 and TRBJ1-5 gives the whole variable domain DVKVTQSSRYLVKRTGEKVFLECVQDMDHENMFWYRQDPGLGLRLIYFSYDVKMKEKGDIPEGYSVSREKKERFSLILESASTNQTSMYLCASSLRGRQPQHFGDGTRLSIL.

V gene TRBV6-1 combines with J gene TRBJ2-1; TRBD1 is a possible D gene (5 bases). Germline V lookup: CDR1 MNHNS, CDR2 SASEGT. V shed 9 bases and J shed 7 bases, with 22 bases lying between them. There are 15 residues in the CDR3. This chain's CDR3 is CARILTVELRNEQFF. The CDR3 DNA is TGTGCCAGGATCCTGACAGTCGAACTTAGGAATGAGCAGTTCTTC.

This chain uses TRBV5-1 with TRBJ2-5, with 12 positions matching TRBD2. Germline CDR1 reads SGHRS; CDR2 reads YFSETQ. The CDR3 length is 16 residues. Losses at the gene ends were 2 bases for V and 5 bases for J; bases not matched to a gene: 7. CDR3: CASSLLTSGSMETQYF. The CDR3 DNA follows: TGCGCCAGCAGCTTATTGACTAGCGGGAGTATGGAGACCCAGTACTTC. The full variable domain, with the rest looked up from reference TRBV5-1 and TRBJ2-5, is KAGVTQTPRYLIKTRGQQVTLSCSPISGHRSVSWYQQTPGQGLQFLFEYFSETQRNKGNFPGRFSGRQFSNSRSEMNVSTLELGDSALYLCASSLLTSGSMETQYFGPGTRLLVL.

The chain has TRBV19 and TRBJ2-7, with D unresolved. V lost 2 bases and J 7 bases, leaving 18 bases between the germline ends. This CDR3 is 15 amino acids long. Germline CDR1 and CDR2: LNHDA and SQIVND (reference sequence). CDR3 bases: TGTGCCAGTAGTATACTACTGGGTCGGGTGAGTGAGCAGTACTTC. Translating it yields CASSILLGRVSEQYF.

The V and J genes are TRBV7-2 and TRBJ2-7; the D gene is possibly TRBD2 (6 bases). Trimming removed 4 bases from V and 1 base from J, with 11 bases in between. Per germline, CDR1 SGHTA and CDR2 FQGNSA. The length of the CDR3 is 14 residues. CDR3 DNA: TGTGCCAGCAGCTCCATAGCGGCTTCCTACGAGCAGTACTTC. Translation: CASSSIAASYEQYF.

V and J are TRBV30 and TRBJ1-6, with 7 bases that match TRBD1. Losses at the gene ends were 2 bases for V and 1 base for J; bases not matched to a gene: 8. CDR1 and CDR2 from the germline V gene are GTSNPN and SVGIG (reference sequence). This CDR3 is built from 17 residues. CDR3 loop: CAWSSDRVVSYNSPLHF. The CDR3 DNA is TGTGCCTGGAGTTCCGACAGGGTGGTATCCTATAATTCACCCCTCCACTTT.